The clone carrying this T cell receptor beta chain was detected a few times. Its antigen is unknown. TCRdb ran MiXCR on the RT-PCR reads and lists one entry per CDR3 protein. The table lists more than 550,000 distinct CDR3 sequences, approximately 10% of them singletons. The CDR3 is 15 amino acids. CDR1 is ENHRY and CDR2 is SYGVKD in the germline V gene. Trimming removed 4 bases from V and 2 bases from J; junction bases left unmatched: 1. This sample was taken from a study of response to subunit inactivated influenza vaccine. Study outcomes and limitations: It was the authors' suggestion that each seasonal influenza vaccination recruits few new T cells.

This sample also belongs to another study, concerning T cells expressing NK-cell markers. From that paper: UMI-tagged 5'RACE template switching yielded the TCR beta cDNA. The sequencing cohort of eight donors included seven HCMV-seropositive individuals and one seronegative individual. The dominant NKG2C+ clonotypes represented roughly 1.0-7.5% of CD8+ T cells in six donors. Unclear, still, was the HCMV specificity of the expanded NKG2C+ T cell clones.

The rearrangement joins TRBV10-3 to TRBJ2-1; 11 nucleotides match TRBD2. The sequence derives from a man between 45 and 60 years old who received an inactivated influenza vaccine. The sequencing here drew on PBMCs from blood, taken on the day of vaccination. The CDR3 reads CAISASGGTYNEQFF. Written as DNA, the CDR3 is TGTGCCATCAGTGCTAGCGGGGGGACCTACAATGAGCAGTTCTTC.